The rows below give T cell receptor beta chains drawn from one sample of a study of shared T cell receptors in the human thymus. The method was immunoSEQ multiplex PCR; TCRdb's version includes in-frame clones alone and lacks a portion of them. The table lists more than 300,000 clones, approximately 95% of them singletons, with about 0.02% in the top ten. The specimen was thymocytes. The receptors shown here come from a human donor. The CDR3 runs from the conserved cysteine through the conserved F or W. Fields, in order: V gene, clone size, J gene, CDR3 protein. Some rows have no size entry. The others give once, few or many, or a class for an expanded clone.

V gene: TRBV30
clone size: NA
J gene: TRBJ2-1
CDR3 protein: CAWLGKSSYNEQFF

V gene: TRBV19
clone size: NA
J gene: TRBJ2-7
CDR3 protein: CASSMGGHRDRGRGATSYEQYF

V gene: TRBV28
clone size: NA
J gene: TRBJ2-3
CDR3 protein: CASRWGGALDTQYF

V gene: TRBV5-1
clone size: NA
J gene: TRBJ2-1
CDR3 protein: CASSWNGTSGDYNEQFF

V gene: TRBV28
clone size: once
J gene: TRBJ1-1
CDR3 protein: CASRDRVNTEAFF

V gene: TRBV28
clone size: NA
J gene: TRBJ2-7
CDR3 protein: CASSPTPSGRAYEQYF

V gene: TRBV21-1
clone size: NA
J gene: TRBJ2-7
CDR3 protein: CASSKTPGGRYDEQYF

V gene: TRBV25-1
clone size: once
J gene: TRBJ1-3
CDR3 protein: CASVESGTGSGNTIYF

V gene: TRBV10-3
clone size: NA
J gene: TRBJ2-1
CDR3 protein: CAISGTLSSYNEQFF

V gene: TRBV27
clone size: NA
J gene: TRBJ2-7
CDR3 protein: CASSFNGLDATYEQYF

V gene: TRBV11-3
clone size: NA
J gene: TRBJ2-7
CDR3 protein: CASSLAPGQSRNEQYF

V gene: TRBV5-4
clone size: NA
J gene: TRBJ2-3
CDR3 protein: CASSLVGGQGDTQYF

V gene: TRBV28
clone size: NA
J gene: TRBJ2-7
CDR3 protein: CASSIKGPYEQYF

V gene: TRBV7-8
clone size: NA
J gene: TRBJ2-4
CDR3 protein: CASSLEWGAKNIQYF

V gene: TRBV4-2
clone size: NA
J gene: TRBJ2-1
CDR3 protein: CASSPLLAGGPGQFF

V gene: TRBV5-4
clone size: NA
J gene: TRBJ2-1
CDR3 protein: CASSLGREDERNEQFF

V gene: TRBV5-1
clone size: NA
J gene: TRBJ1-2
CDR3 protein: CASSLDRTSHPANYGYTF

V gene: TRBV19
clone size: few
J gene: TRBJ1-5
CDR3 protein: CASSRGNGQGCNQPQHF

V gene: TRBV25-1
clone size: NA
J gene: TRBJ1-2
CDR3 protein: CASSESRQGQPNYGYTF

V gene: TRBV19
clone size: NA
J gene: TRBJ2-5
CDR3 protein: CASSIRGQTLQETQYF

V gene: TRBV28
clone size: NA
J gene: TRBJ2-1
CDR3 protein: CASSKIISGSYNEQFF

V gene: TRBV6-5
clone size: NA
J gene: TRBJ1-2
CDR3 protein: CASWFYGYTF

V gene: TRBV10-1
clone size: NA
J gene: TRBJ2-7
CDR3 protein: CASSDNSGRDYEQYF

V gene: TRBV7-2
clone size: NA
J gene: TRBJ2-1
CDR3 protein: CASSLAGETGQFF

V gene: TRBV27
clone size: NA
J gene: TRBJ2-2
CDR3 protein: CASRHNGSAGELFF

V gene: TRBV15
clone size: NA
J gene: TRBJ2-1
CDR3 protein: CATSRGQASGDNEQFF

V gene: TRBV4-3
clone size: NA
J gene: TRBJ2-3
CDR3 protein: CASSQMGGDTQYF

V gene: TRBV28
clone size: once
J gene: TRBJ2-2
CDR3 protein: CASLSNTGELFF

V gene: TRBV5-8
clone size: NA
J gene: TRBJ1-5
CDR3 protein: CASSSGRSNQPQHF

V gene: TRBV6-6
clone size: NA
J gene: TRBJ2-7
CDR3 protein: CASSSGGVSYEQYF

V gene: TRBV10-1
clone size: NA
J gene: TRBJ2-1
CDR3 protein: CASSPGTSGGYEQFF

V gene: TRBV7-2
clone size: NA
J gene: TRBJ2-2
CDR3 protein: CASSFRYRVEGTGELFF

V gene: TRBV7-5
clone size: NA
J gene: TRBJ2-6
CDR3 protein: CARSLGTGGVSGANVLTF

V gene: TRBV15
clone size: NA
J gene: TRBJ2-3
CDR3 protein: CATSRVSGRVSTDTQYF

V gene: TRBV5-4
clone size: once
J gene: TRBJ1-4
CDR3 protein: CASSTEGGSNEKLFF